In this sample, the clone carrying this T cell receptor beta chain turned up a few times. Its target is not known. Time point meaning: cycle 4 day 1 (C4D1), after less than 7 weeks of nivolumab. Exposure to brentuximab vedotin varied, and each patient had relapsed following autologous stem cell transplantation. Patients showed best responses of complete response, partial response or progressive disease. The length of the CDR3 is 13 residues. V was trimmed by 6 bases and J by 2 bases, leaving 10 bases between them. Germline loops: CDR1 SNHLY, CDR2 FYNNEI. Sequenced by immunoSEQ multiplex PCR; TCRdb stores in-frame clones only, minus some. Among around 45,000 clones, over 75% were seen once, and the ten largest hold roughly a third. This record belongs to a study of PD-1 blockade in classical Hodgkin lymphoma. Study as a whole: On a schedule of every 2 weeks, patients received nivolumab 3 mg/kg intravenously. Study-wide results and limits: Nivolumab initiation under 1 year post-ASCT meant exclusion.

The TCR originated in a human donor with classical Hodgkin lymphoma. The chain recombines TRBV2 with TRBJ1-1; tentative D call: TRBD1 (5 bases). Specimen: peripheral blood mononuclear cells (PBMCs), collected before the fourth cycle of nivolumab. CDR3 bases: TGTGCCAGCAGAGGGGATCATAACACTGAAGCTTTCTTT. Protein sequence: CASRGDHNTEAFF.